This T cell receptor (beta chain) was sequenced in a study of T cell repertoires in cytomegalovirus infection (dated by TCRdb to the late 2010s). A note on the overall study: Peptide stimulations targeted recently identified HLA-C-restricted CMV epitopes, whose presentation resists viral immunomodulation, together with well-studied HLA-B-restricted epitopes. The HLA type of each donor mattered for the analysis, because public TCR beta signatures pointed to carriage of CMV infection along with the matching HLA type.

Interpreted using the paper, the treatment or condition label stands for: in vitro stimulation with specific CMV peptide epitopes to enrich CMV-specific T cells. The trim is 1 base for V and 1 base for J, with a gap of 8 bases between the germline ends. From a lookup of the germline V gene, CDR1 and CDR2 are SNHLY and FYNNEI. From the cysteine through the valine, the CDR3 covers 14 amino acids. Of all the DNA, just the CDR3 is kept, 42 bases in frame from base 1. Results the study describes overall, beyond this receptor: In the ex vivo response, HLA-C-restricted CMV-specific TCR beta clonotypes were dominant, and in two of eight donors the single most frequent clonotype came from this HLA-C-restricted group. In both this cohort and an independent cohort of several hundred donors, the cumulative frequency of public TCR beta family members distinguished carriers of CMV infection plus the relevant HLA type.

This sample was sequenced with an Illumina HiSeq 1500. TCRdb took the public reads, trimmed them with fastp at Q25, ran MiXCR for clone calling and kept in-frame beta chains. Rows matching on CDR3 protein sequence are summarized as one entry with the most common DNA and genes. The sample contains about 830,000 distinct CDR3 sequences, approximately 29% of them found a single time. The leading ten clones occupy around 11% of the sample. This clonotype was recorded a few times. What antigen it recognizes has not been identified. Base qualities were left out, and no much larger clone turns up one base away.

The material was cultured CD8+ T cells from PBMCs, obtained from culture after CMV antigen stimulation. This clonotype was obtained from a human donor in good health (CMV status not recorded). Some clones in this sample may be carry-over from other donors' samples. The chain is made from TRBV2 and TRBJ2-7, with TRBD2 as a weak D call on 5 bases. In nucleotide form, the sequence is TGTGCCAGCAGTGAAGAGAGGGTGTCCTACGAGCAGTACGTC. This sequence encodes CASSEERVSYEQYV.